This TCR beta chain was obtained from a study of cytomegalovirus exposure and HLA in healthy donors. The wider study: The roughly 120 million unique TCR beta sequences, from roughly 180 million T cells, were found by an earlier analysis.

Points on this clone: Antigen specificity is unknown.

It was with 60 Vbeta and 13 Jbeta primers that the PCR ran. TCRdb's table, derived via immunoSEQ multiplex PCR, lists solely in-frame clones and lacks some. The sample holds approximately 120,000 clones, roughly four fifths seen once. Trimming pared 0 bases from V and 4 bases from J, leaving 13 bases between. This CDR3 spans 16 amino acids. Germline loops: CDR1 LGHNA, CDR2 YSLEER. Overall study results and limits: Many donors shared some public TCRs, even though most TCR sequences were rare. In a later analysis, HLA-associated beta chains showed higher expansion and lower generation probabilities than comparable chains.

The rearrangement uses TRBV4-3 and TRBJ2-1; D gene ambiguous. The receptor was isolated from a woman aged 45-65 years in good health and CMV-seropositive. The sample taken for sequencing was PBMCs. The CDR3 spells CASSQDSSTIYNEQFF. The CDR3 DNA reads TGCGCCAGCAGCCAAGATTCTAGTACCATATACAATGAGCAGTTCTTC.